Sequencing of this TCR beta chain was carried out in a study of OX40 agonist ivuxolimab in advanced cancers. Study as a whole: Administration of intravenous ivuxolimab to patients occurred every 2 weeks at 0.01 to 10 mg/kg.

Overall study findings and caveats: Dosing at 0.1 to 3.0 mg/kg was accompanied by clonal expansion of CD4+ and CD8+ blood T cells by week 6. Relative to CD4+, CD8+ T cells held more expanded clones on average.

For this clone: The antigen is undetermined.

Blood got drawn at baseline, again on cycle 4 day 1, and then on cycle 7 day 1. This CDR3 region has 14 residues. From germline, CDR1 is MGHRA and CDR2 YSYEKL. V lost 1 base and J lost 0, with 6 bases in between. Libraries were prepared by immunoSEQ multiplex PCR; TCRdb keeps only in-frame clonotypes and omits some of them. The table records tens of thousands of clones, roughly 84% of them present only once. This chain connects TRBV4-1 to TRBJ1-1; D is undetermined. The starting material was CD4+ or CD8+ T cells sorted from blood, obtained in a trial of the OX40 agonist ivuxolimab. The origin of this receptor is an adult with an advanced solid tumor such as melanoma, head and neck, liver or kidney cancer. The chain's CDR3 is CASSQGKLNTEAFF. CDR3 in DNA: TGCGCCAGCAGCCAAGGGAAGCTGAACACTGAAGCTTTCTTT.